Listed below are T cell receptor beta chains from one sample, sequenced in a study of identical twins. TCRdb independently ran MiXCR on the 5' RACE reads; one entry per CDR3 protein. The sample contains under 300,000 distinct CDR3 sequences, roughly an eighth of which appear only once. The source material was memory (CD45RO+) T cells sorted from blood. These receptors were taken from a woman aged 18-35 years in good health. Each CDR3 is given with its conserved first and last residue. A D gene is named only where the DNA matches it firmly. Not all rows give a size; the values are once, few, many and, for expanded clones, a class.

clone_size,v_call,d_call,j_call,cdr3_nt,cdr3_aa
few,TRBV11-2,NA,TRBJ2-4,TGTGCCAGCAGTCCCAAGGGAAACATTCAGTACTTC,CASSPKGNIQYF
few,TRBV3-1,TRBD1,TRBJ1-2,TGTGCCAGCAGCCACCCGACAGGGGGACCTGGCTACACCTTC,CASSHPTGGPGYTF
many,TRBV5-1,TRBD1,TRBJ1-4,TGCGCCAGCAGCGTGGGACAGGGGATTATCGAAAAACTGTTTTTT,CASSVGQGIIEKLFF
few,TRBV20-1,NA,TRBJ2-3,TGCAGTGCTTTCCCCAGGGTTGGAGGAGGTACGCAGTATTTT,CSAFPRVGGGTQYF
many,TRBV5-5,NA,TRBJ2-2,TGTGCCAGCACCGCCCTTCGGGCAGGGGACACCGGGGAGCTGTTTTTT,CASTALRAGDTGELFF
NA,TRBV5-1,NA,TRBJ2-1,TGCGCCAGCAGCTTGACACCGGGGGATTACAATGAGCAGTTCTTC,CASSLTPGDYNEQFF
many,TRBV2,NA,TRBJ1-2,TGTGCCAGCAGCCCGGACCGCCTTTATGGCTACACCTTC,CASSPDRLYGYTF
NA,TRBV20-1,NA,TRBJ2-1,TGCAGTGCTAGAGAACCCGGGCGTTTCGCCTACAATGAGCAGTTCTTC,CSAREPGRFAYNEQFF
many,TRBV6-1,TRBD1,TRBJ1-1,TGTGCCACCCTCAGGGGGCGCGGGACTGAAGCTTTCTTT,CATLRGRGTEAFF
many,TRBV6-1,NA,TRBJ2-7,TGTGCCAGCAGTGAATCGGGACGGAAGCAGTACTTC,CASSESGRKQYF
few,TRBV27,TRBD2,TRBJ2-3,TGTGCCAGCCGTTACTCGGGACTAGCGGGAGAGCGGTGGGATACGCAGTATTTT,CASRYSGLAGERWDTQYF
NA,TRBV20-1,TRBD1,TRBJ1-2,TGCAGTGCTCCCACCGGGGGACAGAGCTATGGCTACACCTTC,CSAPTGGQSYGYTF
NA,TRBV6-1,TRBD1,TRBJ1-4,TGTGCCAGCCGATGGGACAGGGGGCGAGAAAAACTGTTTTTT,CASRWDRGREKLFF
few,TRBV3-1,NA,TRBJ1-2,TGTGCCAGCAGCCACAGGACGAGGCATGGCTACACCTTC,CASSHRTRHGYTF
few,TRBV5-4,TRBD2,TRBJ2-1,TGTGCCAGCAGCCACCCTAGCGGATCCTACAATGAGCAGTTCTTC,CASSHPSGSYNEQFF
few,TRBV4-1,NA,TRBJ2-1,TGCGCCAGCAGCCGCCCCCTAATCGGCGCCTACAATGAGCAGTTCTTC,CASSRPLIGAYNEQFF
many,TRBV5-4,TRBD1,TRBJ2-7,TGTGCCAGCAGCCCCGGGACAGGGAGTGACGAGCAGTACTTC,CASSPGTGSDEQYF
NA,TRBV7-2,NA,TRBJ2-2,TGTGCCAGCAGCTTAACTACCCTCACCGGGGAGCTGTTTTTT,CASSLTTLTGELFF